What follows is one T cell receptor beta chain and its context. These data belong to a study of CD8+CD57+ T cells in acquired aplastic anemia. Genomic DNA constituted the template upon which TCR beta VDJ and CDR3 profiling was performed. One entry per CDR3 protein results from TCRdb running MiXCR on the reads. The sample shows over 150,000 distinct CDR3 sequences, about 50% of them seen only once. Those patients picked for sequencing had displayed CD8+CD57+ cell expansion on flow cytometry. CDR3 length: 12 residues. The V end lost 6 bases, the J end lost 4 bases, and 8 bases lay between the germline ends. CDR1 and CDR2 (germline): SEHNR, FQNEAQ (reference sequence).

The sample taken for sequencing was sorted CD4+, CD8+, or CD8+CD57+ T cells (not recorded which) from PBMCs. This sequence joins TRBV7-9 and TRBJ2-3, with D perhaps TRBD1 (5 bases). The clonotype originates from a human donor with aplastic anemia. CDR3 sequence reads: CASRTAPDTQYF. The CDR3 nucleotides read TGTGCCAGCAGGACAGCACCAGATACGCAGTATTTT.